This TCR beta chain was sequenced for a study of blood T cell repertoires in COVID-19. About the study: In each case, the material was cDNA or gDNA derived from T cells, B-cell-depleted T cells, or PBMCs.

There are a few counts of this clone. TCRdb's table, derived via immunoSEQ multiplex PCR, lists solely in-frame clones and lacks some. Of fewer than 300,000 clones in the sample, approximately 87% were seen once. The CDR3 contains 11 residues. The V and J ends lost 8 bases and 2 bases respectively, with 7 bases between them. From germline, CDR1 is LGHDT and CDR2 YNNKEL (reference sequence). This clonotype originated in a woman younger than 45 with COVID-19, enrolled during active disease. Sample: peripheral blood. The rearrangement links TRBV3-1 (or the pseudogene TRBV3-2) to TRBJ2-7; tentatively, D is TRBD1 (5 bases). CDR3 sequence (DNA): TGTGCCAGCCAGGGAACCTACGAGCAGTACTTC. Translated, it gives CASQGTYEQYF.